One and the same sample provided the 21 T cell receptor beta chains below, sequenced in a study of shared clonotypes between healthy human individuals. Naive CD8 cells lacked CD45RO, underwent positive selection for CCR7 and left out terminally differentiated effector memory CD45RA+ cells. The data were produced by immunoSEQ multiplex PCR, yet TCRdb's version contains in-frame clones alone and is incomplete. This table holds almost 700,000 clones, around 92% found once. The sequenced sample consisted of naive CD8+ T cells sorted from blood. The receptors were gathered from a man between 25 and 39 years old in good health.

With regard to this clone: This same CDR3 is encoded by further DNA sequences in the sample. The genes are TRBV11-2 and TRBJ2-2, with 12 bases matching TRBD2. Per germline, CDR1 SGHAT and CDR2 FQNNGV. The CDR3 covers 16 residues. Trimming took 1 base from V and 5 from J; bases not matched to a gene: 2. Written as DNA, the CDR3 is TGTGCCAGCAGCTTAGGACTAGCGGGAGTTACCGGGGAGCTGTTTTTT. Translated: CASSLGLAGVTGELFF.

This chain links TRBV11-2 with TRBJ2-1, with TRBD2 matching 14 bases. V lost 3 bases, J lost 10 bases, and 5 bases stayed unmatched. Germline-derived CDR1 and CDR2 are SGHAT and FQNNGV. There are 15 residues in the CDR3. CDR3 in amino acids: CASSLTSGRGREQFF. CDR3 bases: TGTGCCAGCAGCTTGACTAGCGGGAGGGGGAGGGAGCAGTTCTTC.

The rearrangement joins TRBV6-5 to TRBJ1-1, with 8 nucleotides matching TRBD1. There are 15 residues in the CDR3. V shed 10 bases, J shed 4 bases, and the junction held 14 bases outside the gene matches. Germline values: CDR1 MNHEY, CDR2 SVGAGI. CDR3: CATSLGTGSATEAFF. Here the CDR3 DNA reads TGTGCCACCTCTTTGGGGACAGGATCCGCCACTGAAGCTTTCTTT.

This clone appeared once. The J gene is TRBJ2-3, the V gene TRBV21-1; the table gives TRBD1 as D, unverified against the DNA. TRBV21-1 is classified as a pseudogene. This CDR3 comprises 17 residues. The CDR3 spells CASNRCGTGVDSDTQYF. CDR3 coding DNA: TGTGCCAGCAACCGATGTGGGACAGGGGTTGATTCAGATACGCAGTATTTT.

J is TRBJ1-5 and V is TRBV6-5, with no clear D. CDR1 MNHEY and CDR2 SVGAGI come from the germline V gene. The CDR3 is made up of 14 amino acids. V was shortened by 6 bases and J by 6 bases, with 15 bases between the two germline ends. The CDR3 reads CASSYGGKGQPQHF. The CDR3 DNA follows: TGTGCCAGCAGCTACGGAGGGAAAGGTCAGCCCCAGCATTTT.

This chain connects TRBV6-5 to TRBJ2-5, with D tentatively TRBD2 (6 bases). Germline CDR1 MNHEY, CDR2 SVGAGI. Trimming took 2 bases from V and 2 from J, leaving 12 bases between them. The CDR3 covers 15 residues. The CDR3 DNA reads TGTGCCAGCAGTTACCCGGGAGCTAGGCAAGAGACCCAGTACTTC. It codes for CASSYPGARQETQYF.

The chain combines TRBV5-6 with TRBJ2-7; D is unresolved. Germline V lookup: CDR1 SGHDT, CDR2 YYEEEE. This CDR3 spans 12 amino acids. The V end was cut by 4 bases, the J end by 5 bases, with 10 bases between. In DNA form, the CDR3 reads TGTGCCAGCAGCCCGAATACTAACGAGCAGTACTTC. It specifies CASSPNTNEQYF.

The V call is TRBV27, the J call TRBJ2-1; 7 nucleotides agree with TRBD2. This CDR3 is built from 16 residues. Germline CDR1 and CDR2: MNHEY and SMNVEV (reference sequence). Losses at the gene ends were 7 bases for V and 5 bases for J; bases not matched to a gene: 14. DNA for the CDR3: TGTGCCAGCACCCCCGCGCTAGCGGAACCCAACAATGAGCAGTTCTTC. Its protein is CASTPALAEPNNEQFF.

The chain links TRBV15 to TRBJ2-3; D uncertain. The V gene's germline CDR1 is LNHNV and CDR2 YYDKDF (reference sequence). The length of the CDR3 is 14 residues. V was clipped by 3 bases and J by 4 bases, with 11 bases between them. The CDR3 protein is CATSRANNPDTQYF. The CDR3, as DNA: TGTGCCACCAGCAGGGCCAACAACCCAGATACGCAGTATTTT.

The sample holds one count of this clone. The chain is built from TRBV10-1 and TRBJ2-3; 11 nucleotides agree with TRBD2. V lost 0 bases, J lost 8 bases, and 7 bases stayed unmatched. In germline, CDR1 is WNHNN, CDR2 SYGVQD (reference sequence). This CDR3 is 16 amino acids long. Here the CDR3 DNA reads TGCGCCAGCAGTGAGTCGATAACTAGCGGGAGCGCTACGCAGTATTTT. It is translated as CASSESITSGSATQYF.

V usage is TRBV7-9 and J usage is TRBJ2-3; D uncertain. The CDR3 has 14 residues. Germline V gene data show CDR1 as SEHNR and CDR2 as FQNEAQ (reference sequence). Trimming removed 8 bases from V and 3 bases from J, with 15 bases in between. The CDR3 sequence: CASRTGGMTDTQYF. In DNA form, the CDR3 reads TGTGCCAGCCGCACGGGTGGAATGACAGATACGCAGTATTTT.

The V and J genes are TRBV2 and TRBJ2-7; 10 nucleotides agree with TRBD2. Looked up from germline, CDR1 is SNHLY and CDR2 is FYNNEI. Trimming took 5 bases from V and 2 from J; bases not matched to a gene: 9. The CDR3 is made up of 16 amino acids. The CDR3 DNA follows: TGTGCCAGCAGTCCCCCGCTAGCGGGAGTGCCCTACGAGCAGTACTTC. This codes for CASSPPLAGVPYEQYF.

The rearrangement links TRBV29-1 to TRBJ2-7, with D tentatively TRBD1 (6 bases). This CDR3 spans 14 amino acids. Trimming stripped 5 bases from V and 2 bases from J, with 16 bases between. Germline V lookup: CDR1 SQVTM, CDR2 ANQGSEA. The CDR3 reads CSVTDSQKTYEQYF. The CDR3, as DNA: TGCAGCGTTACGGACAGTCAAAAAACCTACGAGCAGTACTTC.

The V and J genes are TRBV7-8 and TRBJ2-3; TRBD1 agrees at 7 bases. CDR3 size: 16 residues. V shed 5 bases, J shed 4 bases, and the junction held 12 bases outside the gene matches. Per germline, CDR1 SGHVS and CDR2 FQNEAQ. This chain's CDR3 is CASSQLYRGRADTQYF. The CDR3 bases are TGTGCCAGCAGCCAACTGTATAGGGGGCGAGCAGATACGCAGTATTTT.

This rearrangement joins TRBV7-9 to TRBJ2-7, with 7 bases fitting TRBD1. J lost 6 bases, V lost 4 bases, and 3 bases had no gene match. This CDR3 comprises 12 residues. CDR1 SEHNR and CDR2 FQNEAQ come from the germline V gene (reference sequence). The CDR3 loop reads CASSSTGREQYF. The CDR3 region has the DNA TGTGCCAGCAGCTCGACAGGGCGCGAGCAGTACTTC.

The CDR3 sequence is CASSLGRAHEQYF. The CDR3 DNA follows: TGTGCCAGCAGCCTCGGGAGGGCCCACGAGCAGTACTTC. The V call is TRBV7-9, the J call TRBJ2-7; 8 bases align to TRBD2. The V segment lost 5 bases and the J segment 5 bases; nucleotides outside the gene matches: 5. Germline V CDR1 and CDR2: SEHNR, FQNEAQ (reference sequence). The CDR3 is 13 residues long.

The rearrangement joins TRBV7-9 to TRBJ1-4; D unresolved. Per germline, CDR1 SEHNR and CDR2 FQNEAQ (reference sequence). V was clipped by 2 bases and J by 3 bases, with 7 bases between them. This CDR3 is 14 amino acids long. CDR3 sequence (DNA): TGTGCCAGCAGCTTACAGGCTGCTAATGAAAAACTGTTTTTT. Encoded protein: CASSLQAANEKLFF.

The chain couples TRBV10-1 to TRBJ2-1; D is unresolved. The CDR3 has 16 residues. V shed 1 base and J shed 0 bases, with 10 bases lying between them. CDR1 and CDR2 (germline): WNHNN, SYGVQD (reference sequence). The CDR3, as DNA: TGCGCCAGCAGTGAGTTGGGTTTGAGCTCCTACAATGAGCAGTTCTTC. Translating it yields CASSELGLSSYNEQFF.

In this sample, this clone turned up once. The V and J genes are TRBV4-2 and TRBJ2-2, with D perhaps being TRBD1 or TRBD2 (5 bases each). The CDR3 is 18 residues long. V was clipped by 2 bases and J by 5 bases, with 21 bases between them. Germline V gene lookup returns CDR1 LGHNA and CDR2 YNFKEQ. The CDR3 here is CASSQSLGTPILTGELFF. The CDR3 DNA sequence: TGTGCCAGCAGCCAATCCCTCGGGACGCCAATTTTAACCGGGGAGCTGTTTTTT.

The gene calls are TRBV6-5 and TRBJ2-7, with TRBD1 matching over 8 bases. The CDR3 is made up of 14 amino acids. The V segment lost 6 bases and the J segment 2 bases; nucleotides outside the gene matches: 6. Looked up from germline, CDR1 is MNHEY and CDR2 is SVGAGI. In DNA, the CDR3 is TGTGCCAGCAGCGCCGGGACAGGTCCCTACGAGCAGTACTTC. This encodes CASSAGTGPYEQYF.

The CDR3 coding sequence is TGTGCCAGCAGCCCAACCGGGACAGGGGTCGAGACCCAGTACTTC. Amino acid sequence: CASSPTGTGVETQYF. The chain joins TRBV5-6 to TRBJ2-5; 10 nucleotides match TRBD1. CDR1 is SGHDT and CDR2 is YYEEEE in the germline V gene. Losses at the gene ends were 4 bases for V and 5 bases for J; bases not matched to a gene: 8. The CDR3 contains 15 residues.